The clone carrying this T cell receptor (beta chain) was picked up a small number of times. Its antigen is unknown. This sample was taken from a study of OX40 agonist ivuxolimab in advanced cancers. Turning to the study itself: With a range of roughly 23 to 90, age averaged 60 years, and about 80% were male. Antecedent anti-PD-1, anti-PD-L1 or anti-CTLA-4 therapy was permissible, with 35% to 40% having received some. Study-level points and caveats: Also present in some nonresponders was a low level of normalized T-cell clonal expansion. Relative to CD4+, CD8+ T cells held more expanded clones on average.

Profiling relied on immunoSEQ multiplex PCR, and the TCRdb table lists in-frame clones only, not all of them. The table shows 90,000 to 120,000 clones, with around 93% occurring only once. Germline V gene data show CDR1 as MGHRA and CDR2 as YSYEKL. Unmatched junction bases numbered 1, after V lost 4 bases and J lost 5 bases. The CDR3 consists of 14 residues. Sequencing was performed on CD4+ or CD8+ T cells sorted from blood, taken in a trial of the OX40 agonist ivuxolimab. The chain carries TRBV4-1 and TRBJ2-2; 10 nucleotides align to TRBD2. The clonotype comes from an adult with an advanced solid tumor such as melanoma, head and neck, liver or kidney cancer. The chain's CDR3 is CASSLAGGTGELFF. CDR3 nucleotides: TGCGCCAGCAGCCTAGCGGGAGGTACCGGGGAGCTGTTTTTT.